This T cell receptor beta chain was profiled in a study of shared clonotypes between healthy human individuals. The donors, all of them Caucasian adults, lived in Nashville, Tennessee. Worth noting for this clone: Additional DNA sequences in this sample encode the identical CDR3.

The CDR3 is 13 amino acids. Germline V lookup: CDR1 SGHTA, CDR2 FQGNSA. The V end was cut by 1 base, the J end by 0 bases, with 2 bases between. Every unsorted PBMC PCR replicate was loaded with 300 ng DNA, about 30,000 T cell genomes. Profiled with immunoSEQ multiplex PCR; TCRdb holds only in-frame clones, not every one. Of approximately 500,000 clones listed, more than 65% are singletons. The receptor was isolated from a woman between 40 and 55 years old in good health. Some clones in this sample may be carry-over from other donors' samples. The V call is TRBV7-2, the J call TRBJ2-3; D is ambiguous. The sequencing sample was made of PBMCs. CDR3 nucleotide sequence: TGTGCCAGCAGCTTAGTTAGCACAGATACGCAGTATTTT. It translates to CASSLVSTDTQYF. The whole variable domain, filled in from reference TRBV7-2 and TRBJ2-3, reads GAGVSQSPSNKVTEKGKDVELRCDPISGHTALYWYRQSLGQGLEFLIYFQGNSAPDKSGLPSDRFSAERTGGSVSTLTIQRTQQEDSAVYLCASSLVSTDTQYFGPGTRLTVL.